Listed below are T cell receptor beta chains from one sample, sequenced in a study of blood T cells in healthy people across ages. TCRdb processed the 5' RACE reads anew with MiXCR; each CDR3 protein has one entry. Among around 1,500,000 distinct CDR3 sequences, approximately 40% were seen once, and the ten largest hold 6.5% to 10%. The source material was blood. The receptors here all came from a woman aged 18-29 years in good health. CDR3s include the opening cysteine and the closing phenylalanine or tryptophan. Fields, in order: V gene, CDR3 length, J gene, D gene, clone size, CDR3 DNA, CDR3 protein. D genes are given only for firm matches. For some rows the clone size is stated as once, few or many, or as a class when expanded; others skip it.

TRBV5-1,15,TRBJ2-7,TRBD2,few,TGCGCCAGCAGCTTGACGACTAGCGGGATGTACGAGCAGTACTTC,CASSLTTSGMYEQYF
TRBV6-6,16,TRBJ2-7,TRBD1,NA,TGTGCCAGCAGTTACCCGGGTAGAGAGGGGGCGTACGAGCAGTACTTC,CASSYPGREGAYEQYF
TRBV10-2,17,TRBJ2-3,NA,NA,TGCGCCAGCAGTGAGTCTTATAGGGGGTCTAGCACAGATACGCAGTATTTT,CASSESYRGSSTDTQYF
TRBV7-2,13,TRBJ2-5,NA,NA,TGTGCCAGCAGCTTAAGCGACCAAGAGACCCAGTACTTC,CASSLSDQETQYF
TRBV7-2,12,TRBJ1-2,TRBD1,NA,TGTGCCAGCAGCTTCGGGACAGGGGATTACACCTTC,CASSFGTGDYTF
TRBV27,16,TRBJ2-7,TRBD2,NA,TGTGCCAGCAGTAGGGCCGGGACTACATCCTCCTACGAGCAGTACTTC,CASSRAGTTSSYEQYF
TRBV7-9,13,TRBJ1-1,NA,few,TGTGCCAGCAGCTCGGCGGGATCCGGAGGGGCTTTCTTT,CASSSAGSGGAFF
TRBV11-2,15,TRBJ1-4,NA,NA,TGTGCCAGCAGCCTCCCGACAGCAACTAATGAAAAACTGTTTTTT,CASSLPTATNEKLFF
TRBV12-3/TRBV12-4,11,TRBJ1-1,NA,few,TGTGCCGCGCACGGGCCGGCTGAAGCTTTCTTT,CAAHGPAEAFF
TRBV20-1,12,TRBJ2-1,NA,many,TGCAGTGCTAGAGATGAGTACAATGAGCAGTTCTTC,CSARDEYNEQFF
TRBV12-3/TRBV12-4,17,TRBJ2-5,TRBD2,NA,TGTACCAGCAGCGATCCTTCTAGCGGGGGGTACCAAGAGACCCAGTACTTC,CTSSDPSSGGYQETQYF
TRBV9,15,TRBJ1-1,NA,NA,TGTGCCAGCAGCGTAGTAGGGGGGCTAAACACTGAAGCTTTCTTT,CASSVVGGLNTEAFF
TRBV7-6,16,TRBJ2-7,TRBD2,once,TGTGCCAGCAGCTTAGACGAACTAGCGGGGGCCTACGAGCAGTACTTC,CASSLDELAGAYEQYF
TRBV20-1,13,TRBJ2-4,NA,NA,TGCAGTGCTAGGTCCGCCCCTGGGGACATTCAGTACTTC,CSARSAPGDIQYF
TRBV7-2,14,TRBJ2-7,NA,NA,TGTGCCAGCAGCTTAGGGGTCAGGGGAGGGGAGCAGTACTTC,CASSLGVRGGEQYF
TRBV3-1,13,TRBJ2-3,TRBD2,few,TGTGCCAGCAGCCAGGCGGGGGTAGATACGCAGTATTTT,CASSQAGVDTQYF
TRBV5-1,15,TRBJ2-2,NA,few,TGCGCCAGCAGCTTCTGGACGGCAAACACCGGGGAGCTGTTTTTT,CASSFWTANTGELFF
TRBV20-1,14,TRBJ2-7,NA,few,TGCAGTGCTAGAGCAGGACTGGGACCCTACGAGCAGTACTTC,CSARAGLGPYEQYF
TRBV9,21,TRBJ2-3,NA,NA,TGTGCCAGCAGCGTTAGCTTACTAGGGGCTCCTCGACCCCGAGAGGGAGATACGCAGTATTTT,CASSVSLLGAPRPREGDTQYF
TRBV20-1,16,TRBJ2-7,TRBD1,NA,TGCAGTGCTAGAGACCCAGGGGGCGGACTTACCTACGAGCAGTACTTC,CSARDPGGGLTYEQYF
TRBV2,14,TRBJ2-7,TRBD1,NA,TGTGCCAGCAGTGACCGGACAGGCTCCTACGAGCAGTACTTC,CASSDRTGSYEQYF
TRBV21-1,16,TRBJ2-6,NA,NA,TGTGCCAGCCGCTTCTTTACAGGGGACGGGGCCAACGTCCTGACTTTC,CASRFFTGDGANVLTF
TRBV7-6,15,TRBJ2-3,TRBD2,many,TGTGCCAGCAGCTTAGCGGGGGGGAGCACAGATACGCAGTATTTT,CASSLAGGSTDTQYF
TRBV20-1,14,TRBJ2-7,TRBD2,NA,TGCAGTGCTAGAGATTCTAGCGGGAGCCACGAGCAGTACTTC,CSARDSSGSHEQYF
TRBV7-8,16,TRBJ2-4,NA,few,TGTGCCAGCAGCTCAGACAGGACGCTTACCAAAAACATTCAGTACTTC,CASSSDRTLTKNIQYF
TRBV4-2,15,TRBJ2-7,NA,NA,TGTGCCAGCAGCCAAGAAGGGAGGCCTTTCGACGAGCAGTACTTC,CASSQEGRPFDEQYF
TRBV9,15,TRBJ2-1,TRBD1,NA,TGTGCCAGCAGTCGAGACAGGGGGCAATACAATGAGCAGTTCTTC,CASSRDRGQYNEQFF
TRBV6-1,15,TRBJ1-2,NA,NA,TGTGCCAGCATGGCCGGGCGAGAGGCTAACTATGGCTACACCTTC,CASMAGREANYGYTF
TRBV2,17,TRBJ2-1,NA,NA,TGTGCCAGCAGGTCCTTCGGGGAGCCGAGCTCCTACAATGAGCAGTTCTTC,CASRSFGEPSSYNEQFF
TRBV27,15,TRBJ2-5,TRBD2,NA,TGTGCCAGCAGGCTAGCGGGAGAGCCCTACAATGAGCAGTACTTC,CASRLAGEPYNEQYF
TRBV5-1,15,TRBJ2-1,NA,NA,TGCGCCAGCAGCTTGGTTTACAGGGTCTACAATGAGCGGTTCTTC,CASSLVYRVYNERFF
TRBV5-1,14,TRBJ2-7,TRBD2,NA,TGCGCCAGCAGCTGGGACTATCTAGCGTACGGGCAGTACTTC,CASSWDYLAYGQYF
TRBV13,15,TRBJ1-1,NA,few,TGTGCCAGCAGCTTAGAGGGACGGATGAACACTGAAGCTTTCTTT,CASSLEGRMNTEAFF
TRBV20-1,13,TRBJ1-2,TRBD1,NA,TGCAGTGCTAGGCTGGGACAGGGATATTACTACACCTTC,CSARLGQGYYYTF
TRBV10-3,13,TRBJ1-2,TRBD1,NA,TGTGCCACCGGACAGGGGACTGCCTATGGCTACACCTTC,CATGQGTAYGYTF
TRBV12-3/TRBV12-4,15,TRBJ2-2,TRBD1,NA,TGTGCCAGCAGACTACAGGGGGTTACCACCGGGGAGCTGTTTTTT,CASRLQGVTTGELFF
TRBV2,16,TRBJ2-3,NA,NA,TGTGCCAGCAGGGGAGACTCTGGTGCGGGGACAGATACGCAGTATTTT,CASRGDSGAGTDTQYF
TRBV5-1,20,TRBJ2-1,TRBD2,NA,TGCGCCAGCAGCTGGGACCCTTTCCGGACTAGCGGGGTCCTTTACAATGAGCAGTTCTTC,CASSWDPFRTSGVLYNEQFF
TRBV12-3/TRBV12-4,13,TRBJ2-5,TRBD1,NA,TGTGCCAGCAGACTACAGACAGGGGGGACCCAGTACTTC,CASRLQTGGTQYF
TRBV30,10,TRBJ2-1,NA,NA,TGTGCCTGGAGTATCCATGAGCAGTTCTTC,CAWSIHEQFF
TRBV7-2,16,TRBJ1-1,NA,NA,TGTGCCAGCAGCTTTTGGGGGGGAAAAGGGGCAGCTGAAGCTTTCTTT,CASSFWGGKGAAEAFF